The T cell receptor beta chain under discussion was sequenced for a study of T-cell memory formation after mild COVID-19. Study at large: Each donor largely had its own TCR clusters.

Study observations and caveats: Pre-infection memory held some responding clones, suggesting pre-existing cross-reactive T cells responded. Contracting clones, day 15 to 85, had balanced CD4/CD8, and later expanders favored CD4+.

The germline CDR1 and CDR2 sequences are SEHNR and FQNEAQ (reference sequence). The CDR3 covers 17 residues. Trimming stripped 4 bases from V and 0 bases from J, with 17 bases between. This clonotype was seen a handful of times. Its antigen is currently unknown. Researchers used 5'RACE with constant-segment primers to make TCR alpha and TCR beta cDNA libraries that carry sample barcodes and UMIs. TCRdb reprocessed the 5' RACE reads via MiXCR and lists one record per CDR3 protein. The table shows around 530,000 distinct CDR3 sequences, with about 20% occurring only once. This sequence was found in an adult woman who had mild COVID-19 (a few samples of this study predate the infection). Cell type and time point are not known. What was sequenced was PBMCs or a T cell subset sorted from them (not recorded which). V gene TRBV7-9 combines with J gene TRBJ2-3; unclear D gene. The CDR3: CASSSPGSIQSTDTQYF. The CDR3 DNA sequence: TGTGCCAGCAGCTCGCCCGGGTCTATCCAGAGCACAGATACGCAGTATTTT.